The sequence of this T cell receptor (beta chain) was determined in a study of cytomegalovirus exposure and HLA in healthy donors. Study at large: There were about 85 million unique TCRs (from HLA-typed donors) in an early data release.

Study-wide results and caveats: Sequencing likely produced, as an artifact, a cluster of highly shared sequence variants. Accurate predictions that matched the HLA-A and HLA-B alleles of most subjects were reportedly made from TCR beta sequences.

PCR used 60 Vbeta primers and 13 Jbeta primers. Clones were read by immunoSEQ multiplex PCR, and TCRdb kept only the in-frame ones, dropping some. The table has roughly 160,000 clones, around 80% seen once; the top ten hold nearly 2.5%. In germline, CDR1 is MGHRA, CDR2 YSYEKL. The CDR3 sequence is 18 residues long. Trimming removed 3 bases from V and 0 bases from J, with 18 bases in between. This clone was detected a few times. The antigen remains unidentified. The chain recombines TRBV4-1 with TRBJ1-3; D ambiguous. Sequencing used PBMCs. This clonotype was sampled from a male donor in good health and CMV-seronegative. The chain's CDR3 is CASSHTPASDISGNTIYF. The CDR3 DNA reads TGCGCCAGCAGCCACACTCCGGCCTCCGACATCTCTGGAAACACCATATATTTT.